The 14 T cell receptor beta chains reported below all come from one sample, sequenced in a study of T cells in Graves' hyperthyroidism and ophthalmopathy. RNA transcripts gave rise to amplified TCR beta CDR3 regions. HTBI primers were employed in a first-round RT-PCR of the TCR CDR3. TCRdb re-called the multiplex PCR reads with MiXCR, one entry per CDR3 protein. Of some 150,000 distinct CDR3 sequences listed, approximately 20% were seen once; the top ten hold roughly 71%. The sequenced material came from blood. Every receptor here comes from a woman aged 45-65 years with Graves' hyperthyroidism that later progressed to Graves' ophthalmopathy.

This clonotype was seen at least ten times. The chain uses TRBV7-2 and TRBJ2-7; 10 bases are shared with TRBD2. Trimming at V came to 4 bases and at J to 4 bases, leaving 4 bases not matched to a gene. The CDR3 extends over 14 amino acids. The V gene's germline CDR1 is SGHTA and CDR2 FQGNSA. The CDR3 region has the DNA TGTGCCAGCAGCTACGGACTAGCGGCTTACGAGCAGTACTTC. Amino acid sequence: CASSYGLAAYEQYF.

This chain uses TRBV28 with TRBJ1-2, with D perhaps TRBD1 (5 bases). Germline CDR1 and CDR2: MDHEN and SYDVKM. The V end was cut by 8 bases, the J end by 7 bases, with 11 bases between. The CDR3 runs to 11 residues. The CDR3, as DNA: TGTGCCAGCTTGACAGCTAGTGGCTACACCTTC. Its translation: CASLTASGYTF.

This clonotype was counted ten times or more. The J gene is TRBJ1-5, the V gene TRBV20-1; possible D gene TRBD1, 6 bases. V lost 0 bases to trimming and J lost 3 bases, with 15 bases between them. Germline V gene data show CDR1 as DFQATT and CDR2 as SNEGSKA (reference sequence). This CDR3 is 16 amino acids long. CDR3 nucleotides: TGCAGTGCTAGAGATCGTAGACAGGTTCTCAATCAGCCCCAGCATTTT. It encodes CSARDRRQVLNQPQHF.

The V and J genes are TRBV6-1 and TRBJ2-1; 11 bases match TRBD1. The V gene end was trimmed by 7 bases and the J gene end by 1 base; junction bases not matched to a gene: 3. Per the germline V gene, CDR1 is MNHNS and CDR2 is SASEGT. This CDR3 region has 15 residues. CDR3 coding DNA: TGTGCCAGCATCCGGGACAGGGGGTCCTACAATGAGCAGTTCTTC. It encodes CASIRDRGSYNEQFF.

The chain joins TRBV28 to TRBJ2-3; a weak D match, TRBD2 (6 bases). CDR1 MDHEN and CDR2 SYDVKM come from the germline V gene. This CDR3 spans 17 amino acids. The V end was cut by 6 bases, the J end by 5 bases, with 24 bases between. DNA for the CDR3: TGTGCCAGCAGCCCCGTGTGGGCCGGGAGTGAAGGAGATACGCAGTATTTT. Its translation is CASSPVWAGSEGDTQYF.

In this sample, this clonotype turned up a few times. This may come from a read error, since a much larger clone is one base off. The V call is TRBV2, the J call TRBJ2-7; maybe TRBD2 (6 bases). The V gene lost 4 bases and the J gene lost 3 bases, with 10 bases spanning the gap. The CDR3 is 13 amino acids. CDR1 is SNHLY and CDR2 is FYNNEI in the germline V gene. In DNA, the CDR3 is TGTGCCAGCAGTGGAGAAGCGGGCTACGAGCAGTACTTC. This gives the protein CASSGEAGYEQYF.

The chain recombines TRBV3-1 with TRBJ2-7; the D gene is possibly TRBD1 (6 bases). V lost 3 bases, J lost 5 bases, and 14 bases lay in between. The V gene's germline CDR1 is LGHDT and CDR2 YNNKEL (reference sequence). This CDR3 has 14 residues. The CDR3 DNA follows: TGTGCCAGCAGCCACAATACAGGGACCCACGAGCAGTACTTC. Amino acid sequence: CASSHNTGTHEQYF.

This clonotype was seen at least ten times. The J gene is TRBJ2-4, the V gene TRBV28, with 7 bases lining up with TRBD1. The CDR3 spans 17 residues. V gave up 6 bases and J gave up 2 bases; unmatched junction bases: 13. Germline V gene data show CDR1 as MDHEN and CDR2 as SYDVKM. CDR3 nucleotides: TGTGCCAGCAGCACGCAAAGGACAGGTTGGACCAAAAACATTCAGTACTTC. Its protein product is CASSTQRTGWTKNIQYF.

This clonotype was picked up a small number of times. The chain has TRBV2 and TRBJ2-7; tentative D call: TRBD1 (6 bases). The V end lost 8 bases, the J end lost 3 bases, and 11 bases lay between the germline ends. There are 12 residues in the CDR3. The germline V gene has CDR1 SNHLY and CDR2 FYNNEI. This chain's CDR3 is CASSQGFYEQYF. Here the CDR3 DNA reads TGTGCCAGCTCTCAGGGGTTCTACGAGCAGTACTTC.

This clonotype was counted between two and nine times. The V call is TRBV5-4, the J call TRBJ2-1; 14 nucleotides agree with TRBD2. J lost 8 bases, V lost 4 bases, and 8 bases had no gene match. CDR1 and CDR2 (germline): SGHNT, YYREEE (reference sequence). This CDR3 comprises 16 residues. The CDR3 sequence: CASSAGGTSGSYEQFF. The CDR3, as DNA: TGTGCCAGCAGCGCGGGAGGGACTAGCGGGAGCTATGAGCAGTTCTTC.

This clonotype was counted ten times or more. The chain has TRBV29-1 and TRBJ2-7; D is unresolved. The V end lost 1 base, the J end lost 2 bases, and 9 bases lay between the germline ends. CDR1 and CDR2 from the germline V gene are SQVTM and ANQGSEA. CDR3 length: 13 amino acids. The CDR3 DNA sequence: TGCAGCGTTGAAGCGGTCAGCACCTACGAGCAGTACTTC. As protein: CSVEAVSTYEQYF.

This clonotype was observed once. The gene calls are TRBV24-1 and TRBJ1-2; 7 positions match TRBD1. Trimming removed 2 bases from V and 3 bases from J; junction bases left unmatched: 5. The CDR3 is made up of 15 amino acids. Germline values: CDR1 KGHDR, CDR2 SFDVKD. The CDR3: CATSDSRQGDYGYTF. The CDR3 coding sequence is TGTGCCACCAGTGATTCAAGACAGGGTGACTATGGCTACACCTTC.

Remarks on this clonotype: Just one base apart from a much larger clone, this may be a read error. The chain employs TRBV2 and TRBJ2-3; 11 bases are a match to TRBD2. This CDR3 comprises 15 residues. Germline V lookup: CDR1 SNHLY, CDR2 FYNNEI. Losses at the gene ends were 11 bases for V and 7 bases for J; bases not matched to a gene: 14. The CDR3 here is CAGGSSGGWGNTQYF. CDR3 DNA sequence: TGTGCCGGCGGATCTAGCGGGGGGTGGGGGAATACGCAGTATTTT.

This clonotype was detected ten times or more. This rearrangement joins TRBV2 to TRBJ2-7; 8 nucleotides match TRBD1. CDR3 length: 14 residues. J gave up 3 bases and V 6 bases, and 7 bases lay outside the gene matches. Germline V gene data show CDR1 as SNHLY and CDR2 as FYNNEI. This CDR3 reads CASRVRTGNYEQYF. DNA for the CDR3: TGTGCCAGCAGGGTGAGGACAGGGAACTACGAGCAGTACTTC.